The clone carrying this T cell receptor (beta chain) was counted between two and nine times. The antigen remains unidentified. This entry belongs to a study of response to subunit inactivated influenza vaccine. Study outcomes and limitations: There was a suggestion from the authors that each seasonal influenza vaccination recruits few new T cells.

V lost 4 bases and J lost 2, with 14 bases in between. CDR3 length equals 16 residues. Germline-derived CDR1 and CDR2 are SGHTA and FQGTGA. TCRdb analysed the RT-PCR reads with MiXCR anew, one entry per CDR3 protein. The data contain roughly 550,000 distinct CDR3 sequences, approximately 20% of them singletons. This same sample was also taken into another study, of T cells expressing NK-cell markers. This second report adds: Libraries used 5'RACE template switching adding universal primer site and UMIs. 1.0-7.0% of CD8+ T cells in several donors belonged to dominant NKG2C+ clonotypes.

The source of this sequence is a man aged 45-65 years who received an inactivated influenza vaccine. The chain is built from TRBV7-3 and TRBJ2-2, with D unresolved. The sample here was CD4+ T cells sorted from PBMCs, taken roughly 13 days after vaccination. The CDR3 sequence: CASSSPPGQNTGELFF. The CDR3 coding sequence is TGTGCCAGCAGCTCCCCCCCCGGTCAAAACACCGGGGAGCTGTTTTTT.